One sample yielded the 7 T cell receptor beta chains listed below, sequenced in a study of CD8 T cells in ankylosing spondylitis. From the 5' RACE reads, TCRdb called clonotypes with MiXCR, one entry per CDR3 protein. The profile shows just over 150,000 distinct CDR3 sequences, around 16% of them singletons. Sequencing used blood, either unsorted or a sorted T cell fraction (not recorded which). Receptors were obtained from a male donor with ankylosing spondylitis or in good health (not recorded which).

This clonotype was counted between two and nine times. This rearrangement joins TRBV7-2 to TRBJ2-1, with TRBD2 matching 12 bases. CDR1 and CDR2 (germline): SGHTA, FQGNSA. The V gene end was trimmed by 5 bases and the J gene end by 6 bases; junction bases not matched to a gene: 8. The CDR3 length is 16 residues. The CDR3 bases are TGTGCCAGCAGCCGGACTAGCGGGAAAGCGGCCAATGAGCAGTTCTTC. Its translation: CASSRTSGKAANEQFF.

V is TRBV28 and J is TRBJ1-1, with 10 bases lining up with TRBD1. The CDR3 spans 16 residues. Germline assignment: CDR1 MDHEN and CDR2 SYDVKM. Losses at the gene ends were 6 bases for V and 1 base for J; bases not matched to a gene: 8. In nucleotides, the CDR3 is TGTGCCAGCAGCTTGGCGGGACAGGGGCAGAACACTGAAGCTTTCTTT. The encoded protein is CASSLAGQGQNTEAFF.

This clonotype turned up a few times. The rearrangement joins TRBV7-2 to TRBJ2-7, with D perhaps matching TRBD2 (6 bases). This CDR3 is 14 amino acids long. V lost 3 bases to trimming and J lost 4 bases, with 13 bases between them. From germline, CDR1 is SGHTA and CDR2 FQGNSA. CDR3 sequence reads: CASSFYRTKYEQYF. CDR3 nucleotide sequence: TGTGCCAGCAGCTTTTATCGGACTAAATACGAGCAGTACTTC.

On this clonotype itself: This sequence may be a read error, since a much larger clone differs from it by one base. V and J are TRBV5-1 and TRBJ1-6; unclear D gene. CDR1 SGHRS and CDR2 YFSETQ come from the germline V gene. This CDR3 is built from 11 residues. Trimming shortened V by 0 bases and J by 13 bases, and 5 bases separated the two germline ends. DNA for the CDR3: TGCGCCAGCAGCTTGGTTTATCCCCTCCACTTT. This gives the protein CASSLVYPLHF.

This clonotype was detected many times. The chain couples TRBV5-1 to TRBJ2-7; D may be TRBD1 (6 bases). Trimming cost V 6 bases and J 4 bases, with 8 bases left between them. CDR3 length: 11 amino acids. Germline loops: CDR1 SGHRS, CDR2 YFSETQ. The CDR3 region has the DNA TGCGCCAGCAAGGGGGAGTACGAGCAGTACTTC. Its translation is CASKGEYEQYF.

V is TRBV20-1 and J is TRBJ2-7, with 8 bases fitting TRBD1. The CDR3 contains 13 residues. CDR1 and CDR2 (germline): DFQATT, SNEGSKA (reference sequence). Trimming took 5 bases from V and 2 from J; bases not matched to a gene: 5. The CDR3 spells CSAADRETYEQYF. In DNA, the CDR3 is TGCAGTGCTGCGGACAGGGAAACCTACGAGCAGTACTTC.

The table lists this clonotype with many counts. The rearrangement links TRBV5-6 to TRBJ1-1, with a possible D match to TRBD1 (6 bases). Germline CDR1 and CDR2: SGHDT and YYEEEE. The CDR3 sequence is 11 residues long. Between the trimmed V and J ends, which lost 2 bases and 13 bases, there was a span of 12 bases. As DNA, the CDR3 is TGTGCCAGCAGCTTAGGGGGTAGGAGTTTCTTT. It translates to CASSLGGRSFF.